A single sample is the source of the 15 T cell receptor beta chains below, sequenced in a study of T-cell memory formation after mild COVID-19. TCRdb fed the 5' RACE reads into MiXCR, producing one record per CDR3 protein. The sample includes about 200,000 distinct CDR3 sequences, over 9% seen only once; the top ten take 3.5% to 4%. The material sequenced was PBMCs or a T cell subset sorted from them (not recorded which). Every receptor here comes from a man younger than 35 who had mild COVID-19 (a few samples of this study predate the infection). Cell type and time point are not known.

The chain couples TRBV3-1 to TRBJ1-1; D remains unclear. CDR1 is LGHDT and CDR2 is YNNKEL in the germline V gene (reference sequence). The CDR3 has 11 residues. V lost 5 bases, J lost 3 bases, and 4 bases lay in between. The CDR3 reads CASSADTEAFF. As DNA, the CDR3 is TGTGCCAGCAGCGCCGACACTGAAGCTTTCTTT.

In its sample, this clonotype was seen a few times. The rearrangement joins TRBV11-2 to TRBJ1-6, with a weak D call TRBD1 (6 bases). Germline V gene data show CDR1 as SGHAT and CDR2 as FQNNGV. V lost 2 bases and J lost 7, with 12 bases in between. The CDR3 consists of 15 residues. The CDR3 DNA sequence: TGTGCCAGCAGCTTATCAGGGGCAGGGAATTCACCCCTCCACTTT. Translation gives CASSLSGAGNSPLHF.

Only a few counts were recorded for this clonotype. The V and J genes are TRBV9 and TRBJ2-2; D is perhaps TRBD1 (6 bases). V was cut by 0 bases and J by 7 bases, with 10 bases left in between. This CDR3 spans 14 amino acids. Germline assignment: CDR1 SGDLS and CDR2 YYNGEE. CDR3 amino acids: CASSVASRGGELFF. As DNA, the CDR3 is TGTGCCAGCAGCGTAGCGAGCAGGGGCGGGGAGCTGTTTTTT.

This chain uses TRBV4-3 with TRBJ2-1; D not certain. Between the trimmed V and J ends, which lost 3 bases and 0 bases, there was a span of 9 bases. This CDR3 spans 15 amino acids. Germline V gene sequence: CDR1 LGHNA, CDR2 YSLEER. The CDR3 DNA reads as TGCGCCAGCAGCCAGGAGTGGGGCTCCTACAATGAGCAGTTCTTC. This codes for CASSQEWGSYNEQFF.

The V and J genes are TRBV27 and TRBJ1-4; the match to TRBD1 covers 7 bases. Germline-derived CDR1 and CDR2 are MNHEY and SMNVEV (reference sequence). V lost 6 bases and J lost 10; bases outside the gene matches: 11. CDR3 length: 14 amino acids. DNA for the CDR3: TGTGCCAGCAGAATGACAGGGATTATCGGAAAACTGTTTTTT. This sequence encodes CASRMTGIIGKLFF.

This clonotype has only a few counts. V usage is TRBV4-3 and J usage is TRBJ2-7; TRBD1 might be the D (6 bases). The V end was cut by 2 bases, the J end by 1 base, with 6 bases between. The CDR3 extends over 13 amino acids. Germline loops: CDR1 LGHNA, CDR2 YSLEER. The CDR3 region is CASSQQGSYEQYF. CDR3 bases: TGCGCCAGCAGCCAACAGGGGTCCTACGAGCAGTACTTC.

This clonotype turned up a few times. This chain joins TRBV7-9 and TRBJ2-3; perhaps D is TRBD1 or TRBD2 (5 bases each). Trimming shortened V by 5 bases and J by 6 bases, and 18 bases separated the two germline ends. The CDR3 runs to 15 residues. Germline V CDR1 and CDR2: SEHNR, FQNEAQ (reference sequence). The CDR3 bases are TGTGCCAGCAGCGATCGAGGCAAGGGGACGGATACGCAGTATTTT. Encoded protein: CASSDRGKGTDTQYF.

This clonotype appeared many times. The V call is TRBV10-2, the J call TRBJ1-2, with 11 bases aligning to TRBD1. Germline CDR1 WSHSY, CDR2 SAAADI. With 6 bases clipped from V and 8 bases from J, the junction kept 8 bases outside the gene matches. This CDR3 spans 14 amino acids. CDR3: CASRGTGGGGGYTF. CDR3 sequence (DNA): TGCGCCAGCAGGGGGACAGGGGGAGGTGGCGGCTACACCTTC.

The chain employs TRBV7-9 and TRBJ1-5; perhaps TRBD1 as D (5 bases). CDR1 is SEHNR and CDR2 is FQNEAQ in the germline V gene (reference sequence). Trimming took off 3 bases at V and 5 bases at J, with 8 bases between the two ends. The CDR3 length is 13 residues. The CDR3 region has the DNA TGTGCCAGCAGCTTGGTACAGGATCAGCCCCAGCATTTT. It encodes CASSLVQDQPQHF.

This chain links TRBV5-1 with TRBJ2-3, with 10 bases matching TRBD2. The CDR3 runs to 16 residues. Per the germline V gene, CDR1 is SGHRS and CDR2 is YFSETQ. V gave up 2 bases and J gave up 5 bases; unmatched junction bases: 8. The CDR3 loop reads CASSFSLAGAGDTQYF. DNA of the CDR3: TGCGCCAGCAGCTTTTCCCTAGCGGGGGCCGGAGATACGCAGTATTTT.

This clonotype came up a few times. V usage is TRBV7-6 and J usage is TRBJ2-3; 10 nucleotides line up with TRBD2. The V and J ends lost 5 bases and 0 bases, in that order; junction bases with no gene match: 5. The V gene's germline CDR1 is SGHVS and CDR2 FNYEAQ. The CDR3 has 16 residues. The CDR3 loop is CASSRFSGGSTDTQYF. In DNA form, the CDR3 reads TGTGCCAGCAGCCGATTTAGCGGGGGGAGCACAGATACGCAGTATTTT.

This clonotype occurred many times. The genes are TRBV7-2 and TRBJ1-3; 7 bases align to TRBD1. Germline V CDR1 and CDR2: SGHTA, FQGNSA. V shed 3 bases and J 2 bases; nucleotides not matched to a gene: 7. The CDR3 extends over 16 amino acids. The CDR3, as DNA: TGTGCCAGCAGCTTTATCGCCACAGGGGCTGGAAACACCATATATTTT. Translating gives CASSFIATGAGNTIYF. The complete variable domain, with remaining parts taken from reference TRBV7-2 and TRBJ1-3, reads GAGVSQSPSNKVTEKGKDVELRCDPISGHTALYWYRQSLGQGLEFLIYFQGNSAPDKSGLPSDRFSAERTGGSVSTLTIQRTQQEDSAVYLCASSFIATGAGNTIYFGEGSWLTVV.

V and J are TRBV3-1 and TRBJ2-1; D remains ambiguous. CDR3 length equals 17 residues. Germline V CDR1 and CDR2: LGHDT, YNNKEL (reference sequence). The germline V and J ends were trimmed by 0 bases and 4 bases, with 16 bases remaining between them. The CDR3 DNA reads as TGTGCCAGCAGCCAAGAAAGGGCCCCGGCCAAGTACAATGAGCAGTTCTTC. This translates into CASSQERAPAKYNEQFF.

V and J are TRBV7-2 and TRBJ2-7; 7 bases agree with TRBD1. This CDR3 spans 15 amino acids. V shed 1 base, J shed 6 bases, and the junction held 9 bases outside the gene matches. CDR1 is SGHTA, CDR2 FQGNSA, per germline. CDR3 sequence reads: CASSLVGRGTGEQYF. DNA for the CDR3: TGTGCCAGCAGCTTAGTGGGCAGGGGGACGGGCGAGCAGTACTTC.

The chain uses TRBV6-2 or TRBV6-3 and TRBJ1-1, with 8 positions matching TRBD1. Germline CDR1 reads MNHEY; CDR2 reads SVGEGT. V was pared by 8 bases and J by 4 bases, with 6 bases of the junction left unmatched. CDR3 length equals 13 residues. The CDR3: CASHRDRGTEAFF. The CDR3 nucleotides are TGTGCCAGCCACAGAGACAGGGGCACTGAAGCTTTCTTT.